The 21 T cell receptor beta chains given below trace back to one sample, sequenced in a study of identical twins. TCRdb passed the 5' RACE reads through MiXCR, listing each CDR3 protein once. The data show about 520,000 distinct CDR3 sequences, approximately 22% seen once. The sample was also reused in another study, on T cells expressing NK-cell markers.

The sample was CD4+ T cells sorted from blood. These receptors were collected from a woman younger than 30 in good health.

The rearrangement joins TRBV20-1 to TRBJ2-5, with 7 nucleotides matching TRBD2. V lost 5 bases, J lost 2 bases, and 14 bases stayed unmatched. Germline loops: CDR1 DFQATT, CDR2 SNEGSKA (reference sequence). The CDR3 has 16 residues. The CDR3 protein is CSALSPAGFLQETQYF. As DNA, the CDR3 is TGCAGTGCTTTAAGTCCAGCGGGATTTTTACAAGAGACCCAGTACTTC.

This clonotype was counted only a few times. The chain employs TRBV18 and TRBJ2-7; a weak D match, TRBD1 (5 bases). CDR3 length: 15 amino acids. The V gene's germline CDR1 is KGHSH and CDR2 LQKENI. V dropped 3 bases and J dropped 3 bases, with 15 bases sitting between them. This CDR3 is CASSPRLDTIYEQYF. DNA of the CDR3: TGTGCCAGCTCACCGCGGTTGGACACCATCTACGAGCAGTACTTC.

As DNA, the CDR3 is TGTGCCAGCACCCCAGGGGGAGGGAGGGACTACGAGCAGTACTTC. It is translated as CASTPGGGRDYEQYF. This chain links TRBV9 with TRBJ2-7; D may match TRBD1 or TRBD2 (7 bases each). Looked up from germline, CDR1 is SGDLS and CDR2 is YYNGEE. This CDR3 spans 15 amino acids. With 6 bases removed from V and 3 bases from J, the gap between germline ends came to 19 bases. Based on the CDR3 plus reference TRBV9 and TRBJ2-7, the full variable domain is DSGVTQTPKHLITATGQRVTLRCSPRSGDLSVYWYQQSLDQGLQFLIQYYNGEERAKGNILERFSAQQFPDLHSELNLSSLELGDSALYFCASTPGGGRDYEQYFGPGTRLTVT.

This clonotype has only a few counts. Mismatch with germline at one junction end may stem from a read error. The chain combines TRBV7-2 with TRBJ2-2; possibly TRBD1 or TRBD2 for D (5 bases each). This CDR3 has 13 residues. In germline, CDR1 is SGHTA, CDR2 FQGNSA. CDR3 in amino acids: CASTLLGAGELFF. In DNA, the CDR3 is TGTGCCAGCACCTTACTGGGGGCCGGGGAGCTGTTTTTT.

This clonotype has more than one count but fewer than ten. The chain combines TRBV5-1 with TRBJ2-1; 8 nucleotides align to TRBD2. Per germline, CDR1 SGHRS and CDR2 YFSETQ. The CDR3 consists of 17 residues. The V gene end was trimmed by 1 base and the J gene end by 3 bases; junction bases not matched to a gene: 9. CDR3 nucleotides: TGCGCCAGCAGCTTGCGGCCAGCGGGAGAGTACTACAATGAGCAGTTCTTC. It specifies CASSLRPAGEYYNEQFF.

This clonotype came up once. This chain joins TRBV4-3 and TRBJ1-4; 7 bases align to TRBD1. Germline CDR1 and CDR2: LGHNA and YSLEER. The CDR3 sequence is 14 residues long. The V gene end was trimmed by 1 base and the J gene end by 7 bases; junction bases not matched to a gene: 3. This CDR3 is CASSQARTGEKLFF. The CDR3 DNA reads TGCGCCAGCAGCCAAGCCAGGACAGGTGAAAAACTGTTTTTT.

The DNA for the CDR3 is TGTGCCAGCAGCCACGGGGGCAGTGAAGGGACCCAGTACTTC. Protein: CASSHGGSEGTQYF. V gene TRBV3-1 combines with J gene TRBJ2-5; tentatively, D is TRBD1 or TRBD2 (6 bases each). The CDR3 runs 14 residues. CDR1 is LGHDT, CDR2 YNNKEL, per germline (reference sequence). Trimming left V 3 bases short and J 7 bases short, with 15 bases between.

The table lists this clonotype with many counts. This chain uses TRBV3-1 with TRBJ2-5; D possibly corresponds to TRBD2 (5 bases). Trimming took off 1 base at V and 7 bases at J, with 25 bases between the two ends. The CDR3 extends over 18 amino acids. Germline loops: CDR1 LGHDT, CDR2 YNNKEL (reference sequence). The CDR3 spells CASSQVHRAGKEVGTQYF. Written as DNA, the CDR3 is TGTGCCAGCAGCCAAGTTCATCGGGCCGGGAAGGAGGTTGGGACCCAGTACTTC.

In its sample, this clonotype was seen a few times. V is TRBV18 and J is TRBJ1-5, with D uncertain. The CDR3 covers 14 residues. Trimming removed 4 bases at V and 0 bases at J, with 7 bases between. Germline CDR1 KGHSH, CDR2 LQKENI. CDR3 residues: CASSRVSSNQPQHF. The CDR3 DNA is TGTGCCAGCTCACGGGTTTCTAGCAATCAGCCCCAGCATTTT.

The chain is built from TRBV7-2 and TRBJ2-7; D is undetermined. Germline V CDR1 and CDR2: SGHTA, FQGNSA. This CDR3 is 13 amino acids long. Trimming stripped 1 base from V and 4 bases from J, with 8 bases between. Here the CDR3 reads CASSLVPAYEQYF. DNA for the CDR3: TGTGCCAGCAGCTTAGTACCAGCGTACGAGCAGTACTTC.

This clonotype came up a few times. V usage is TRBV29-1 and J usage is TRBJ1-1; the D is unclear. V was clipped by 7 bases and J by 7 bases, with 16 bases between them. The V gene's germline CDR1 is SQVTM and CDR2 ANQGSEA. This CDR3 contains 12 residues. CDR3 DNA: TGCAGCGCGGGCTCCAGACTTATTGAAGCTTTCTTT. Protein: CSAGSRLIEAFF.

This clonotype was seen only a few times. The V gene is TRBV6-5, the J gene TRBJ1-2; 9 nucleotides match TRBD1. The V and J ends lost 6 bases and 8 bases, in that order; junction bases with no gene match: 4. The CDR3 is made up of 12 amino acids. Germline lookup yields CDR1 MNHEY and CDR2 SVGAGI. CDR3 amino acids: CASRDRGDGYTF. The CDR3 region has the DNA TGTGCCAGCAGAGACAGGGGGGACGGCTACACCTTC.

This clonotype was observed a handful of times. The chain is built from TRBV4-2 and TRBJ2-1; weak D call: TRBD2 (6 bases). Trimming took off 2 bases at V and 6 bases at J, with 11 bases between the two ends. CDR3 length: 14 residues. Germline CDR1 LGHNA, CDR2 YNFKEQ. Here the CDR3 DNA reads TGTGCCAGCAGCCAAACGGGACTTACCAATGAGCAGTTCTTC. Translation: CASSQTGLTNEQFF.

The gene calls are TRBV7-9 and TRBJ2-3; TRBD1 aligns across 7 bases. Germline V CDR1 and CDR2: SEHNR, FQNEAQ (reference sequence). The CDR3 is 16 residues long. Losses at the gene ends were 5 bases for V and 0 bases for J; bases not matched to a gene: 8. The DNA of the CDR3 is TGTGCCAGCAGCCTAGACAGGGCATCTAGCACAGATACGCAGTATTTT. Its protein is CASSLDRASSTDTQYF.

The CDR3 protein is CASSVDYGREQYF. In DNA form, the CDR3 reads TGTGCCAGCAGCGTAGACTACGGGCGCGAGCAGTACTTC. V is TRBV9 and J is TRBJ2-7; no definite D call. The V gene lost 0 bases and the J gene lost 6 bases, with 10 bases spanning the gap. This CDR3 spans 13 amino acids. The germline gives CDR1 SGDLS, CDR2 YYNGEE.

Many counts were recorded for this clonotype. The rearrangement links TRBV20-1 to TRBJ1-1; possible D gene TRBD1, 5 bases. Trimming stripped 6 bases from V and 1 base from J, with 12 bases between. This CDR3 has 13 residues. Germline-derived CDR1 and CDR2 are DFQATT and SNEGSKA (reference sequence). The DNA of the CDR3 is TGCAGTGCCCATGGGAGGGGGAACACTGAAGCTTTCTTT. Translated, it gives CSAHGRGNTEAFF.

The chain is built from TRBV3-1 and TRBJ2-5; TRBD1 matches 7 bases. The CDR3 is 16 amino acids. Trimming removed 5 bases from V and 0 bases from J; junction bases left unmatched: 9. Germline lookup yields CDR1 LGHDT and CDR2 YNNKEL (reference sequence). CDR3 sequence (DNA): TGTGCCAGCAGCAAATGGACAGGCGACTACCAAGAGACCCAGTACTTC. Translated, it gives CASSKWTGDYQETQYF.

This clonotype was observed a handful of times. The V call is TRBV20-1, the J call TRBJ2-1; 8 bases map to TRBD2. Germline V CDR1 and CDR2: DFQATT, SNEGSKA (reference sequence). The ends lost 4 bases at V and 1 base at J; junction bases unmatched: 9. The length of the CDR3 is 16 residues. In nucleotides, the CDR3 is TGCAGTGCTAAGAAAATAGCGGGAACTTCCTACAATGAGCAGTTCTTC. It codes for CSAKKIAGTSYNEQFF.

This clonotype showed up just a few times. This sequence joins TRBV5-6 and TRBJ1-6, with 9 nucleotides matching TRBD1. CDR3 length equals 15 residues. With V trimmed by 2 bases and J by 8 bases, 5 bases remained unmatched. CDR1 SGHDT and CDR2 YYEEEE come from the germline V gene. CDR3 sequence reads: CASSFADRGDSPLHF. The CDR3 coding sequence is TGTGCCAGCAGCTTCGCGGACAGGGGAGATTCACCCCTCCACTTT.

This clonotype occurred a few times. The CDR3 bases are TGCAGTGCTACGGGAGTGTCCTACAATGAGCAGTTCTTC. It is translated as CSATGVSYNEQFF. The chain uses TRBV20-1 and TRBJ2-1; a weak D match, TRBD2 (6 bases). The V gene lost 4 bases and the J gene lost 1 base, with 8 bases spanning the gap. In germline, CDR1 is DFQATT, CDR2 SNEGSKA (reference sequence). The CDR3 length is 13 residues.

This clonotype has a handful of counts. This chain links TRBV19 with TRBJ1-4; 7 bases fit TRBD1. V gave up 9 bases and J gave up 8 bases; unmatched junction bases: 12. The CDR3 loop spans 14 amino acids. Germline V gene sequence: CDR1 LNHDA, CDR2 SQIVND (reference sequence). This CDR3 reads CASRDSGLREKLFF. The CDR3 coding sequence is TGTGCCAGCCGGGACAGTGGACTACGGGAAAAACTGTTTTTT.